This TCR beta chain comes out of a study of breast tumors, draining lymph nodes, adjacent tissues. This clonotype was seen repeatedly, ten times or more. Its antigen is not identified. Findings and limits, study-wide: Findings are consistent with lymph node origin and intratumoral expansion of most tumor T cells.

TCRdb processed the multiplex PCR reads anew with MiXCR; each CDR3 protein has one entry. The top ten clones hold about 1.4% of a sample with about 230,000 distinct CDR3 sequences, roughly 32% of them seen once. Samples came from axillary lymph nodes draining the breast cancer. V lost 5 bases to trimming and J lost 1 base; unmatched junction nucleotides: 11. This CDR3 region has 16 residues. This rearrangement joins TRBV12-3 or TRBV12-4 to TRBJ2-7, with TRBD1 matching over 7 bases. The receptor's source is a female donor with breast cancer. Some clones in this sample may be carry-over from other donors' samples. Sequencing input: axillary lymph node tissue. The CDR3 loop is CASSAAGTVSSYEQYF. CDR3 DNA sequence: TGTGCCAGCAGTGCGGCCGGGACAGTCTCTTCCTACGAGCAGTACTTC.